The rows below give T cell receptor beta chains drawn from one sample of a study of tumor-infiltrating lymphocytes in primary liver carcinoma. TCRdb re-derived calls from the multiplex PCR reads in MiXCR, one entry per CDR3 protein. The data hold 100,000 or so distinct CDR3 sequences, with approximately 70% observed a single time. Sequenced: liver tumor tissue from sampling region 2. These receptors were obtained from a woman between 55 and 75 years old with primary liver carcinoma and hepatitis B virus infection. Both conserved end residues are part of each CDR3. The D gene is left open where the match is weak. The listing skips clone size in some rows; elsewhere it reads once, few, many or a size class.

j_gene: TRBJ1-2
d_gene: NA
abundance: NA
v_gene: TRBV6-5
CDR3nt: TGTGACAGCAGTCACCTGGATACGGGCTACACCTTC
CDR3aa: CDSSHLDTGYTF

j_gene: TRBJ2-1
d_gene: NA
abundance: NA
v_gene: TRBV5-1
CDR3nt: TGCGCCAGCAGCTTGGTGGCCCCGAGCAATGAGCAGTTCTTC
CDR3aa: CASSLVAPSNEQFF

j_gene: TRBJ2-6
d_gene: NA
abundance: many
v_gene: TRBV6-5
CDR3nt: TGTGCCACAGGGTTAAGTGGGGCCAACGTCCTGACTTTC
CDR3aa: CATGLSGANVLTF

j_gene: TRBJ2-3
d_gene: TRBD2
abundance: NA
v_gene: TRBV4-2
CDR3nt: TGTGCCATCAACGGCGGAGCTAGCGGGATGACAGATACGCAGTATTTT
CDR3aa: CAINGGASGMTDTQYF

j_gene: TRBJ2-5
d_gene: NA
abundance: NA
v_gene: TRBV11-2
CDR3nt: TGTACCAGCAGCTTCACCGGCGGGATAGAGACCCAGTACTTC
CDR3aa: CTSSFTGGIETQYF

j_gene: TRBJ1-3
d_gene: TRBD1
abundance: NA
v_gene: TRBV11-2
CDR3nt: TGTGCTAGCAGCTCACGCCCGGACAGGGAAGCGTACTATGGAAACACCATATATTTT
CDR3aa: CASSSRPDREAYYGNTIYF

j_gene: TRBJ2-5
d_gene: TRBD2
abundance: NA
v_gene: TRBV29-1
CDR3nt: TGTAGCGTTGACGCGGGAGCAACTCAAGGGACCCAGTACTTC
CDR3aa: CSVDAGATQGTQYF

j_gene: TRBJ2-1
d_gene: NA
abundance: NA
v_gene: TRBV11-3
CDR3nt: TGTGCCAGCAGCCAACCACAGATGGATGAGCAGTTCTTC
CDR3aa: CASSQPQMDEQFF

j_gene: TRBJ2-3
d_gene: TRBD2
abundance: many
v_gene: TRBV6-6
CDR3nt: TGTGCCAGCAGCCGAAGCGGGAGTAAGGATACGCAGTATTTT
CDR3aa: CASSRSGSKDTQYF

j_gene: TRBJ1-3
d_gene: NA
abundance: many
v_gene: TRBV6-6
CDR3nt: TGTGCCAGCAGTCCAACACACCCGGTGGGCTCTGGAAACACCATATATTTT
CDR3aa: CASSPTHPVGSGNTIYF

j_gene: TRBJ2-5
d_gene: NA
abundance: NA
v_gene: TRBV12-3/TRBV12-4
CDR3nt: TGTGCTAGCAGTTTGCACAGGGACCCAAGAGATACCCAGTACTTC
CDR3aa: CASSLHRDPRDTQYF

j_gene: TRBJ2-7
d_gene: NA
abundance: medium-sized
v_gene: TRBV11-1
CDR3nt: TGTGCCAGCAGCTTGCCCGGGACCGCAGCCTACGAGCAGTACTTC
CDR3aa: CASSLPGTAAYEQYF

j_gene: TRBJ1-2
d_gene: NA
abundance: medium-sized
v_gene: TRBV11-3
CDR3nt: TGTGCCAGCAGCTTAGCGACGGTTCTTGATGGCTACACCTTC
CDR3aa: CASSLATVLDGYTF

j_gene: TRBJ2-3
d_gene: NA
abundance: NA
v_gene: TRBV4-2
CDR3nt: TGTACCAGCAGCGAAGAGGAGGGGGGCTCAGATACGCAGTATTTT
CDR3aa: CTSSEEEGGSDTQYF

j_gene: TRBJ2-5
d_gene: NA
abundance: NA
v_gene: TRBV11-2
CDR3nt: TGTGCCAGCGCTAGAGGAGTGGGGAGTATCGAGACCCAGTACTTC
CDR3aa: CASARGVGSIETQYF

j_gene: TRBJ2-7
d_gene: NA
abundance: NA
v_gene: TRBV12-3/TRBV12-4
CDR3nt: TGTGCCAGCACCCCGGGACCGCATGGTGAGCAGTACTTC
CDR3aa: CASTPGPHGEQYF

j_gene: TRBJ2-7
d_gene: NA
abundance: few
v_gene: TRBV6-6
CDR3nt: TGTGTCAGCACCGACCCCGCCGAAGACAGGATGTACGAGCAGTACTTC
CDR3aa: CVSTDPAEDRMYEQYF

j_gene: TRBJ1-5
d_gene: TRBD1
abundance: once
v_gene: TRBV12-3/TRBV12-4
CDR3nt: TGTGCCAGCAGTTTAACAGGGGGCGGTCAGCACCAGCATTTT
CDR3aa: CASSLTGGGQHQHF

j_gene: TRBJ2-2
d_gene: NA
abundance: NA
v_gene: TRBV28
CDR3nt: TGTGCCAGCAGAAGGGGGATCAACACCGGGGAGCTGGTTTTT
CDR3aa: CASRRGINTGELVF

j_gene: TRBJ2-3
d_gene: NA
abundance: NA
v_gene: TRBV29-1
CDR3nt: TGCAGCGTTTATACCGGGTCTGGGAGCACAGATACGCAGTATTTT
CDR3aa: CSVYTGSGSTDTQYF

j_gene: TRBJ2-4
d_gene: NA
abundance: NA
v_gene: TRBV9
CDR3nt: TGTGCCAGCAGCGCGGGATTAGCCAAAAACATTCAGTACTTC
CDR3aa: CASSAGLAKNIQYF

j_gene: TRBJ1-5
d_gene: NA
abundance: NA
v_gene: TRBV29-1
CDR3nt: TGCAGCGTTGAGTGTACCTCCCGACAGCCCCAGCATTTT
CDR3aa: CSVECTSRQPQHF

j_gene: TRBJ2-3
d_gene: NA
abundance: NA
v_gene: TRBV5-6
CDR3nt: TGTTCCAGCAGCTTTCGGTTTGGTGCAGATACGCAGTATTTT
CDR3aa: CSSSFRFGADTQYF

j_gene: TRBJ2-3
d_gene: TRBD2
abundance: NA
v_gene: TRBV7-9
CDR3nt: TGTGCCAGCTGCCTGACTAGCGGGAGGGCGGATACGCAGTATTTT
CDR3aa: CASCLTSGRADTQYF

j_gene: TRBJ1-1
d_gene: NA
abundance: NA
v_gene: TRBV6-5
CDR3nt: TGTGCCGGCAGTCCCAGGCGAAACACTGAAGCTTTCTTT
CDR3aa: CAGSPRRNTEAFF

j_gene: TRBJ2-1
d_gene: TRBD2
abundance: NA
v_gene: TRBV12-3/TRBV12-4
CDR3nt: TGTGCCAGCAAGTATGGACTAGCGGGAAGCAATGAGCAGTTCTTC
CDR3aa: CASKYGLAGSNEQFF

j_gene: TRBJ2-2
d_gene: NA
abundance: NA
v_gene: TRBV23-1
CDR3nt: TGCGCCAGCAGTCACTACACTCGTTGGGGCTGGTACACCGGGGAGCTGTTTTTT
CDR3aa: CASSHYTRWGWYTGELFF

j_gene: TRBJ1-6
d_gene: NA
abundance: NA
v_gene: TRBV11-2
CDR3nt: TGTCCCAGCAGCTTAGATCCTAATTCGCTCCTCCACTTT
CDR3aa: CPSSLDPNSLLHF

j_gene: TRBJ2-1
d_gene: TRBD1
abundance: NA
v_gene: TRBV29-1
CDR3nt: TGCAGCGTCGAACAGGGGTACGTAGATGAGCAGTTCTTC
CDR3aa: CSVEQGYVDEQFF

j_gene: TRBJ2-7
d_gene: NA
abundance: NA
v_gene: TRBV28
CDR3nt: TGTGCGACCCTCCTCCGCGAGCAGTACTTC
CDR3aa: CATLLREQYF

j_gene: TRBJ2-1
d_gene: NA
abundance: NA
v_gene: TRBV5-6
CDR3nt: TGTGCCAGCAGCTCAATCGGGACAAGAAGGGATGAGCAGTTCTTC
CDR3aa: CASSSIGTRRDEQFF

j_gene: TRBJ2-3
d_gene: TRBD2
abundance: NA
v_gene: TRBV29-1
CDR3nt: TGCATCGTTGAAAGTCAAGCGGGAGGGAGCGCAGATACGCAGTATTTT
CDR3aa: CIVESQAGGSADTQYF

j_gene: TRBJ2-5
d_gene: NA
abundance: NA
v_gene: TRBV5-1
CDR3nt: TGCGCTAGCAGCCCGAGGAGGCACCAAGAGACCCAGTACTTC
CDR3aa: CASSPRRHQETQYF

j_gene: TRBJ2-7
d_gene: TRBD2
abundance: NA
v_gene: TRBV11-3
CDR3nt: TGTGCCAGCAGCTTAGAAACTAGCGGGAGACATCTTCGGACAAACTACGAGCAGTACTTC
CDR3aa: CASSLETSGRHLRTNYEQYF

j_gene: TRBJ2-7
d_gene: NA
abundance: NA
v_gene: TRBV7-8
CDR3nt: TGTGCCAATAGCTTAGCGCAGGTACCTCCGTACGAGCAGTACTTC
CDR3aa: CANSLAQVPPYEQYF

j_gene: TRBJ2-5
d_gene: TRBD2
abundance: NA
v_gene: TRBV28
CDR3nt: TGTGCCAACAGTTCCGGGACTAACGGGAGGGCCTCAGAGGCCCAGTACTTC
CDR3aa: CANSSGTNGRASEAQYF

j_gene: TRBJ1-1
d_gene: NA
abundance: once
v_gene: TRBV11-2
CDR3nt: TGTGCTAGCAGCCCTTGTTTGAACACTGAGGCTTTCTTT
CDR3aa: CASSPCLNTEAFF

j_gene: TRBJ2-1
d_gene: TRBD2
abundance: NA
v_gene: TRBV11-2
CDR3nt: TGTTCCAGCGGCTTGTACGGGCTAGCGGGGTTCTTC
CDR3aa: CSSGLYGLAGFF

j_gene: TRBJ1-5
d_gene: NA
abundance: many
v_gene: TRBV6-6
CDR3nt: TGTGCCAGCAGACAGAGGCAGCCCCAGCATTTT
CDR3aa: CASRQRQPQHF

j_gene: TRBJ2-7
d_gene: TRBD1
abundance: NA
v_gene: TRBV11-2
CDR3nt: TGTGCTAGCAGCCTTGGACAGGGGGGCTACAATGAGCAGTACTTC
CDR3aa: CASSLGQGGYNEQYF

j_gene: TRBJ2-6
d_gene: TRBD1
abundance: NA
v_gene: TRBV5-1
CDR3nt: TGCGCCAGCAGCCTGGGACAGAACTCTGAGGCCAACGTCCTGACTTTC
CDR3aa: CASSLGQNSEANVLTF

j_gene: TRBJ2-5
d_gene: NA
abundance: NA
v_gene: TRBV7-2
CDR3nt: TGTGCCAGCAGCTTAGGGGGGGCAGAAGAGACCCAGTACTTC
CDR3aa: CASSLGGAEETQYF

j_gene: TRBJ1-5
d_gene: NA
abundance: NA
v_gene: TRBV18
CDR3nt: TGTGCCAGCTCACTAGGGTTACAGCAGCCCCAGCATTTT
CDR3aa: CASSLGLQQPQHF

j_gene: TRBJ1-1
d_gene: NA
abundance: NA
v_gene: TRBV10-1
CDR3nt: TGCGCCAGCATTGCGGACAGCCACACTGAAGCTTACTTT
CDR3aa: CASIADSHTEAYF

j_gene: TRBJ2-2
d_gene: TRBD2
abundance: NA
v_gene: TRBV11-1
CDR3nt: TGTGCCGGCAGATTAGCGGGAATGGACGGGGAGCTGTATTTT
CDR3aa: CAGRLAGMDGELYF

j_gene: TRBJ1-2
d_gene: NA
abundance: NA
v_gene: TRBV28
CDR3nt: TGTGCCATCAGTTTGTTTTCGGGTCAGGGCTACACCTTC
CDR3aa: CAISLFSGQGYTF

j_gene: TRBJ2-1
d_gene: TRBD2
abundance: many
v_gene: TRBV13
CDR3nt: TGTGCCAGCAGCTTACCGGGACTAGCGTACAATGAGCAGTTCTTC
CDR3aa: CASSLPGLAYNEQFF

j_gene: TRBJ1-3
d_gene: NA
abundance: many
v_gene: TRBV29-1
CDR3nt: TGCAGCGCCCTCACTGGAAACACCATATATTTT
CDR3aa: CSALTGNTIYF

j_gene: TRBJ2-1
d_gene: NA
abundance: many
v_gene: TRBV30
CDR3nt: TGTGCAAGAAGTCAGGAAAATGAGCAGTTCTTC
CDR3aa: CARSQENEQFF

j_gene: TRBJ2-1
d_gene: NA
abundance: many
v_gene: TRBV4-2
CDR3nt: TGTGCCAGCAGCCAAGTACTAAACGGCTACAATGAGCAGTTCTTC
CDR3aa: CASSQVLNGYNEQFF

j_gene: TRBJ2-7
d_gene: NA
abundance: NA
v_gene: TRBV20-1
CDR3nt: TGCAGTGCCCACCGGGACGGGGGCTACGAGCAGTACTTC
CDR3aa: CSAHRDGGYEQYF

j_gene: TRBJ2-7
d_gene: TRBD1
abundance: few
v_gene: TRBV24-1
CDR3nt: TGTGCCACCAGTGATCCCCACAGGGGATCCTACGAGCAGTACTTC
CDR3aa: CATSDPHRGSYEQYF

j_gene: TRBJ1-3
d_gene: NA
abundance: NA
v_gene: TRBV4-1
CDR3nt: TGCGTCAGCAGCCAAGTCTCTCGGGGGGGGCAGGGAAACACCATATATTTT
CDR3aa: CVSSQVSRGGQGNTIYF

j_gene: TRBJ1-1
d_gene: NA
abundance: NA
v_gene: TRBV12-3/TRBV12-4
CDR3nt: TGTGCCAGCAGTTCATTGGGGCCGGGGAACACTGAAGCTTTCTTT
CDR3aa: CASSSLGPGNTEAFF

j_gene: TRBJ2-5
d_gene: NA
abundance: many
v_gene: TRBV11-2
CDR3nt: TGTGCCAGCAGCTCAGTTAACTCCTTCCAAGAGACCCAGTACTTC
CDR3aa: CASSSVNSFQETQYF